These 4 T cell receptor beta chains came from one sample sequenced in a study of blood T cell repertoires in COVID-19. The method was immunoSEQ multiplex PCR; TCRdb's version includes in-frame clones alone and lacks a portion of them. The data contain approximately 140,000 clones, 87% of them singletons. The sequencing sample was made of PBMCs or T cells enriched from blood (not recorded which). The receptors originated from a woman between 35 and 50 years old who had been exposed to COVID-19.

With respect to this clone: Within the sample, other DNA sequences also encode this same CDR3. The chain couples TRBV5-1 to TRBJ2-5; D is unresolved. Trimming shortened V by 0 bases and J by 4 bases, and 4 bases separated the two germline ends. CDR1 and CDR2 (germline): SGHRS, YFSETQ. CDR3 length: 12 amino acids. The CDR3 DNA reads TGCGCCAGCAGCTTGGCCAGAGAGACCCAGTACTTC. Translation gives CASSLARETQYF.

The gene calls are TRBV15 and TRBJ2-5; D is possibly TRBD1 (6 bases). Germline V gene lookup returns CDR1 LNHNV and CDR2 YYDKDF (reference sequence). V lost 0 bases and J lost 5, with 10 bases in between. The CDR3 spans 14 residues. This CDR3 reads CATSRDRGGETQYF. As DNA, the CDR3 is TGTGCCACCAGCAGAGACAGGGGTGGGGAGACCCAGTACTTC. The variable domain in full, with the rest retrieved from reference TRBV15 and TRBJ2-5, is DAMVIQNPRYQVTQFGKPVTLSCSQTLNHNVMYWYQQKSSQAPKLLFHYYDKDFNNEADTPDNFQSRRPNTSFCFLDIRSPGLGDTAMYLCATSRDRGGETQYFGPGTRLLVL.

This chain joins TRBV14 and TRBJ1-5; no firm D call. Deletions cut 2 bases from V and 5 bases from J, with 7 bases between. The CDR3 runs 13 residues. CDR1 and CDR2 (germline): SGHDN, FVKESK. The DNA for the CDR3 is TGTGCCAGCAGCCAAAACGGGTATCAGCCCCAGCATTTT. The encoded protein is CASSQNGYQPQHF.

The chain's CDR3 is CASSQGYEQYF. CDR3 sequence (DNA): TGTGCCAGCAGTCAGGGCTACGAGCAGTACTTC. The rearrangement joins TRBV27 to TRBJ2-7, with TRBD1 as a possible D gene (5 bases). The V end lost 5 bases, the J end lost 3 bases, and 5 bases lay between the germline ends. In germline, CDR1 is MNHEY, CDR2 SMNVEV (reference sequence). The CDR3 is made up of 11 amino acids.